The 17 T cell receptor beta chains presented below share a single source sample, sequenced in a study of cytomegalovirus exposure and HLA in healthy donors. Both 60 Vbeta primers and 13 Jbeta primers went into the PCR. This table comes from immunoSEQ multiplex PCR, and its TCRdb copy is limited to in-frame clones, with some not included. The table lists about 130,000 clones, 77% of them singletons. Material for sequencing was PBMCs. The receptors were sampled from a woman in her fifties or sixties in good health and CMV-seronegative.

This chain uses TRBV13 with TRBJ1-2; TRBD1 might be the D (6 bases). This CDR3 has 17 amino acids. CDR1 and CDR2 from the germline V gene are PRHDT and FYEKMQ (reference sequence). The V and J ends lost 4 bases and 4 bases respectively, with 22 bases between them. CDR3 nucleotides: TGTGCCAGCAGCTCTCGCAGGGGTTTTAGTTTGTCCTATGGCTACACCTTC. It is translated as CASSSRRGFSLSYGYTF.

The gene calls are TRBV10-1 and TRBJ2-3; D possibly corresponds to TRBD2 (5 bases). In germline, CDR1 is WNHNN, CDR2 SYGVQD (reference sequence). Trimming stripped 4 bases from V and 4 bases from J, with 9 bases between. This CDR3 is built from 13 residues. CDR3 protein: CASSGGLSDTQYF. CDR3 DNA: TGCGCCAGCAGTGGCGGGTTATCAGATACGCAGTATTTT.

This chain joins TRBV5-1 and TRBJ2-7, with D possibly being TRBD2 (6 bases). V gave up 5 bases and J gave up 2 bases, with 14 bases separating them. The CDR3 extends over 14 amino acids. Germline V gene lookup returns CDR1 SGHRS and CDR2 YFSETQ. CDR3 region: CASRPSSGAYEQYF. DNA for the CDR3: TGCGCCAGCAGGCCATCGTCGGGAGCCTACGAGCAGTACTTC.

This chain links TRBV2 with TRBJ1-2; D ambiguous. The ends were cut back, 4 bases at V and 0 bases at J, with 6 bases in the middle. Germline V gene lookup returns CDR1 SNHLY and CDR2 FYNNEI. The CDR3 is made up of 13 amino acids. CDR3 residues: CASSAETNYGYTF. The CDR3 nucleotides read TGTGCCAGCAGTGCGGAGACTAACTATGGCTACACCTTC.

CDR3 coding DNA: TGCGCCAGCAGCTTTGCAGCCGTCGGTAGCGTATCCTACAATGAGCAGTTCTTC. Protein: CASSFAAVGSVSYNEQFF. This sequence joins TRBV5-1 and TRBJ2-1; D may be TRBD2 (5 bases). The CDR3 consists of 18 residues. CDR1 is SGHRS, CDR2 YFSETQ, per germline. V dropped 2 bases and J dropped 1 base, with 19 bases sitting between them.

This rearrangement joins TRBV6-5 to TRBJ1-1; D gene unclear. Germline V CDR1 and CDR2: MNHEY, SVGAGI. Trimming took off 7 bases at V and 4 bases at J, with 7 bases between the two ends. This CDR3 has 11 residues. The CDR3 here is CASTGSTEAFF. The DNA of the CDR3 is TGTGCCAGCACGGGGTCCACTGAAGCTTTCTTT.

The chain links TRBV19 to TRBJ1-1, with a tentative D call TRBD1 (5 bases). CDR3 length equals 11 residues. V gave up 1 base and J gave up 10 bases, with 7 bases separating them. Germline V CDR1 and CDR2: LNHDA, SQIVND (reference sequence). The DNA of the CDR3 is TGTGCCAGTAGTATAGGGGGCGGAGCTTTCTTT. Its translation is CASSIGGGAFF.

The DNA of the CDR3 is TGTGCCAGCAGTTACTCACAGCGGGGGAACACTGAAGCTTTCTTT. This gives the protein CASSYSQRGNTEAFF. The chain is built from TRBV6-6 and TRBJ1-1; no clear D. V was clipped by 0 bases and J by 1 base, with 9 bases between them. The CDR3 loop spans 15 amino acids. CDR1 is MNHNY, CDR2 SVGAGI, per germline (reference sequence).

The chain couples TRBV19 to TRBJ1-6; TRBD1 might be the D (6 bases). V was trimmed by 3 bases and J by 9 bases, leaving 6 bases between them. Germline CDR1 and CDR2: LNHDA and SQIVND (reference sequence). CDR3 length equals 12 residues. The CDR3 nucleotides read TGTGCCAGTAGTATGGGGGCTTCACCCCTCCACTTT. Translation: CASSMGASPLHF.

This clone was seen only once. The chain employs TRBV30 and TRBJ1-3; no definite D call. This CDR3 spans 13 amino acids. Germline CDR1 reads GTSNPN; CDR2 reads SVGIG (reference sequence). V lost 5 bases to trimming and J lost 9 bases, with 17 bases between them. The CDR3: CAWDGHGVGTIYF. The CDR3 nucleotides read TGTGCCTGGGACGGGCACGGGGTGGGCACCATATATTTT.

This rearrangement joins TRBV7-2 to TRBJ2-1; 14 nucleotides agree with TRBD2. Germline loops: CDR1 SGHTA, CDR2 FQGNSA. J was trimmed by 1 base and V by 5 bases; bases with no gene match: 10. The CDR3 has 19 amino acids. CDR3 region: CASSPLGTSGSGSYNEQFF. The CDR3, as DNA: TGTGCCAGCAGCCCCCTCGGGACTAGCGGGAGTGGGTCCTACAATGAGCAGTTCTTC.

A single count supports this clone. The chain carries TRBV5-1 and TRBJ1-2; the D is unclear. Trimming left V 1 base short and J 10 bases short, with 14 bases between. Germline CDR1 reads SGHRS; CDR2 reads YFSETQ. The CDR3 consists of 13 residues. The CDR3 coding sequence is TGCGCCAGCAGCTTGATAGTTTCAGGCGACTACACCTTC. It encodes CASSLIVSGDYTF.

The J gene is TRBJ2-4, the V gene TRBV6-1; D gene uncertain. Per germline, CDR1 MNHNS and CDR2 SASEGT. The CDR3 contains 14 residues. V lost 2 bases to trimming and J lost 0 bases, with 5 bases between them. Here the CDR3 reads CASSELPAKNIQYF. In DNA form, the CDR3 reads TGTGCCAGCAGTGAACTTCCAGCCAAAAACATTCAGTACTTC.

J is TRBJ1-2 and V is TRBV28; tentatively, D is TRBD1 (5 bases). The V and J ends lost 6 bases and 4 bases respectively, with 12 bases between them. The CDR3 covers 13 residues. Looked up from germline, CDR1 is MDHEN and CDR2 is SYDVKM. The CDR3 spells CASRTPGGYGYTF. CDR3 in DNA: TGTGCCAGCAGAACCCCGGGGGGCTATGGCTACACCTTC.

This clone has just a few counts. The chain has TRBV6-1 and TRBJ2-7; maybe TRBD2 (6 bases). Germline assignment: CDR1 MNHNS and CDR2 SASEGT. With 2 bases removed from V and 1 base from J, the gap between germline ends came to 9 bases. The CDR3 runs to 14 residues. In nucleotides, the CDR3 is TGTGCCAGCAGTGAAACGGGGGAATCCTACGAGCAGTACTTC. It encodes CASSETGESYEQYF.

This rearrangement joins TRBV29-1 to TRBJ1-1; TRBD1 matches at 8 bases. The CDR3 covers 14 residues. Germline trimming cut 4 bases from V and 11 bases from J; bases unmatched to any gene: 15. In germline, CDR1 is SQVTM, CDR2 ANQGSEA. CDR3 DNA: TGCAGCGTTGTAAAGAGACAGGGGTTTTTGGACGCTTTCTTT. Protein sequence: CSVVKRQGFLDAFF.

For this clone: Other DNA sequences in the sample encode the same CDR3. CDR3: CASSPDRLDFQPQHF. CDR3 bases: TGTGCCAGTAGTCCGGACAGGTTGGACTTTCAGCCCCAGCATTTT. The V and J genes are TRBV19 and TRBJ1-5; 7 bases are shared with TRBD1. CDR1 and CDR2 from the germline V gene are LNHDA and SQIVND (reference sequence). V dropped 5 bases and J dropped 6; count of bases not matched to a gene: 10. CDR3 length equals 15 residues.